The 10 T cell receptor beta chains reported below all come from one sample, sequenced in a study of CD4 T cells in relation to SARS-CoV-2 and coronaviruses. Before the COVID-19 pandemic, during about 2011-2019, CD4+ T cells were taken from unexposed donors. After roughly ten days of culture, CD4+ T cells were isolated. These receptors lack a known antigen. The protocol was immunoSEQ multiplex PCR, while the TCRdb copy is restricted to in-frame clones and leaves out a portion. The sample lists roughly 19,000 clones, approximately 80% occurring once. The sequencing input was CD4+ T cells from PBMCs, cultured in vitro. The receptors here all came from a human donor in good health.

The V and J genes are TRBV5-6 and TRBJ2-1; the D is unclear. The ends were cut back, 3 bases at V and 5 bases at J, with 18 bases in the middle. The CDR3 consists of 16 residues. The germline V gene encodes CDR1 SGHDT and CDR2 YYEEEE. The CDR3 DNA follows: TGTGCCAGCAGCTCGCCTGACTGGCGGCAACACAATGAGCAGTTCTTC. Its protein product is CASSSPDWRQHNEQFF.

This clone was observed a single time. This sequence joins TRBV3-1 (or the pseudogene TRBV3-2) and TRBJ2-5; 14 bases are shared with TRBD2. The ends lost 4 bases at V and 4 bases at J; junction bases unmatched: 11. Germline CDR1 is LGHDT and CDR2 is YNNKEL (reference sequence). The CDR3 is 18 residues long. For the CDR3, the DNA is TGTGCCAGCAGCCCCCGGACTAGCGGGAGGCCCGGGGGAGAGACCCAGTACTTC. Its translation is CASSPRTSGRPGGETQYF.

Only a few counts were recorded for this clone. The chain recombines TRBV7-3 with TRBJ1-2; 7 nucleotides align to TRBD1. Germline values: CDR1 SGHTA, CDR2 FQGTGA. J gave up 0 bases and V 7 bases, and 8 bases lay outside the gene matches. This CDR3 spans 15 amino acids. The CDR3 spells CASTQDRAANYGYTF. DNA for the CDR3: TGTGCCAGCACCCAAGACAGGGCGGCTAACTATGGCTACACCTTC.

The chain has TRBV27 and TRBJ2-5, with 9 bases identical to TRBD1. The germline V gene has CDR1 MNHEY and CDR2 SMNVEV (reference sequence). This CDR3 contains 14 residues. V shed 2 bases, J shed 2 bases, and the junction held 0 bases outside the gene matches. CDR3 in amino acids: CASSLDRGQETQYF. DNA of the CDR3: TGTGCCAGCAGTTTAGACAGGGGGCAAGAGACCCAGTACTTC.

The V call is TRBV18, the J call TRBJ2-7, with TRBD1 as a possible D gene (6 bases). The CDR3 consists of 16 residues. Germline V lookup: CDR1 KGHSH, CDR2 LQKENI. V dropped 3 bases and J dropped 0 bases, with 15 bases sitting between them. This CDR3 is CASSPSLQGSSYEQYF. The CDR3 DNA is TGTGCCAGCTCACCTTCGTTACAGGGCAGCTCCTACGAGCAGTACTTC.

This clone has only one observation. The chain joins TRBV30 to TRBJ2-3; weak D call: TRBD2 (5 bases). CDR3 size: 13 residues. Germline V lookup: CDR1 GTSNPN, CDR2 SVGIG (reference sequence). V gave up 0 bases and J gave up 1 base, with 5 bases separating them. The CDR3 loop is CAWSVSGTDTQYF. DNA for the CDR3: TGTGCCTGGAGTGTTAGCGGCACAGATACGCAGTATTTT.

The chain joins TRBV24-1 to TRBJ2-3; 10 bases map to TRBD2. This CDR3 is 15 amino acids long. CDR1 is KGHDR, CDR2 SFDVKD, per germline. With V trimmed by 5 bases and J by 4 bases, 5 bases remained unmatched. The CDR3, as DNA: TGTGCCACCAGTGGGGCAGCGGGAGGGCCAGATACGCAGTATTTT. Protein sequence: CATSGAAGGPDTQYF.

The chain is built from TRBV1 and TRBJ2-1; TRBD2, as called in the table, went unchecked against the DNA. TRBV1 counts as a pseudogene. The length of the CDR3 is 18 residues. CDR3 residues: CTSSQGTSGRARPNEQFF. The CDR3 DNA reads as TGCACCAGCAGCCAAGGGACTAGCGGGAGGGCCCGACCCAATGAGCAGTTCTTC.

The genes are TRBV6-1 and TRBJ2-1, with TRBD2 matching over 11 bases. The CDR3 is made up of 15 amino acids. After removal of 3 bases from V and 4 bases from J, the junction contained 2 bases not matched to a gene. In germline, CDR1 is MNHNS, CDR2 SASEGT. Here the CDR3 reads CASSDGTSGYNEQFF. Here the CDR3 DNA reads TGTGCCAGCAGTGATGGGACTAGCGGATACAATGAGCAGTTCTTC.

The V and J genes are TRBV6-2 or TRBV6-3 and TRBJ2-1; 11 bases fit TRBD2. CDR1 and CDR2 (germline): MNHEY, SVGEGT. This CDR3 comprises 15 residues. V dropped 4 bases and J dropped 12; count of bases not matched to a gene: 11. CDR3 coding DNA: TGTGCCAGCAGTTCCGGGACTAGCGGTCCTTACGGGCAGTTCTTC. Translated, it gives CASSSGTSGPYGQFF.